A few counts support the clone carrying this TCR beta chain. Sample time point: pretreatment peripheral blood. V was clipped by 0 bases and J by 6 bases, with 11 bases between them. The germline CDR1 and CDR2 sequences are GTSNPN and SVGIG (reference sequence). CDR3 length: 14 residues. The data were produced by immunoSEQ multiplex PCR, yet TCRdb's version contains in-frame clones alone and is incomplete. Of 70,000 to 90,000 clones in the sample, over 65% were seen once. The sample originates from a study of PD-L1 blockade in urothelial cancer. Study background: Analyses were performed on blood at 3 weeks after treatment start (the second dose) and at 6 weeks.

Sample: PBMCs, taken around atezolizumab (anti-PD-L1) treatment. This TCR derives from a man in his 60s with urothelial cancer. The J gene is TRBJ1-4, the V gene TRBV30; a weak D match, TRBD1 (6 bases). The CDR3 DNA reads as TGTGCCTGGAGTGTACGGGCAGGGGATGAAAAACTGTTTTTT. Its protein is CAWSVRAGDEKLFF.